A single sample gave rise to the 30 T cell receptor beta chains below, sequenced in a study of blood T cell repertoires in COVID-19. The protocol was immunoSEQ multiplex PCR, while the TCRdb copy is restricted to in-frame clones and leaves out a portion. The table records some 14,000 clones, around 90% of them present only once. The sample comprised peripheral blood. These TCRs come from a human donor with active COVID-19. The donor label of this sample is uncertain.

The chain is built from TRBV6-4 and TRBJ2-5; 11 positions agree with TRBD2. This CDR3 contains 15 residues. With V trimmed by 3 bases and J by 2 bases, 2 bases remained unmatched. CDR1 is MRHNA, CDR2 SNTAGT, per germline. CDR3 sequence reads: CASSELAGGQETQYF. The CDR3 coding sequence is TGTGCCAGCAGTGAATTAGCGGGGGGGCAAGAGACCCAGTACTTC.

The chain is built from TRBV3-1 (or the pseudogene TRBV3-2) and TRBJ2-4; 9 nucleotides match TRBD1. The germline CDR1 and CDR2 sequences are LGHDT and YNNKEL (reference sequence). This CDR3 region has 13 residues. The V and J ends lost 9 bases and 4 bases, in that order; junction bases with no gene match: 4. CDR3 coding DNA: TGTGCCAGTTCGACAGGGGGAAAAAACATTCAGTACTTC. Protein product: CASSTGGKNIQYF.

This clone has only a few counts. J is TRBJ1-6 and V is TRBV5-1, with D uncertain. The germline CDR1 and CDR2 sequences are SGHRS and YFSETQ. The CDR3 consists of 16 residues. V lost 0 bases to trimming and J lost 6 bases, with 13 bases between them. The CDR3 DNA reads TGCGCCAGCAGCTTGGACGGCTGGGCCCCTAATTCACCCCTCCACTTT. This gives the protein CASSLDGWAPNSPLHF.

The chain joins TRBV6-6 to TRBJ1-4, with 8 positions matching TRBD1. The CDR3 is 15 residues long. Germline V gene lookup returns CDR1 MNHNY and CDR2 SVGAGI (reference sequence). J was trimmed by 5 bases and V by 5 bases; bases with no gene match: 7. The DNA of the CDR3 is TGTGCCAGCAGTACGGACAGGGACCCAAATGAAAAACTGTTTTTT. This codes for CASSTDRDPNEKLFF.

The chain is built from TRBV5-8 and TRBJ1-4, with 9 nucleotides matching TRBD1. Per the germline V gene, CDR1 is SGHTS and CDR2 is YDEGEE. The CDR3 is made up of 15 amino acids. V was pared by 5 bases and J by 7 bases, with 9 bases of the junction left unmatched. The CDR3 reads CASSLTGQGGEKLFF. The CDR3 DNA reads TGTGCCAGCAGTTTAACGGGACAGGGCGGTGAAAAACTGTTTTTT.

V usage is TRBV27 and J usage is TRBJ2-3, with TRBD2 matching over 8 bases. In germline, CDR1 is MNHEY, CDR2 SMNVEV (reference sequence). The CDR3 runs to 12 residues. The J segment lost 14 bases and the V segment lost 5 bases, leaving 9 bases of the junction unmatched. The CDR3 DNA is TGTGCCAGCAGTCCAATAGCGGGGATAATGTATTTT. Residues: CASSPIAGIMYF.

The genes are TRBV12-3 or TRBV12-4 and TRBJ1-2; tentative D call: TRBD1 (6 bases). The CDR3 sequence is 13 residues long. V lost 8 bases and J 5 bases, leaving 15 bases between the germline ends. The CDR3 bases are TGTGCCAGCTCCACCGCGGGGGCATATGGCTACACCTTC. Amino acids: CASSTAGAYGYTF.

The chain employs TRBV30 and TRBJ1-2, with D perhaps TRBD1 (6 bases). The V gene lost 3 bases and the J gene lost 7 bases, with 15 bases spanning the gap. This CDR3 is built from 13 residues. CDR1 GTSNPN and CDR2 SVGIG come from the germline V gene (reference sequence). The CDR3: CAWSATGQIGYTF. In DNA, the CDR3 is TGTGCCTGGAGCGCCACCGGACAGATTGGCTACACCTTC. Complete variable domain (other parts from reference TRBV30 and TRBJ1-2): SQTIHQWPATLVQPVGSPLSLECTVEGTSNPNLYWYRQAAGRGLQLLFYSVGIGQISSEVPQNLSASRPQDRQFILSSKKLLLSDSGFYLCAWSATGQIGYTFGSGTRLTVV.

The chain has TRBV5-1 and TRBJ2-1, with 7 positions matching TRBD2. The V segment lost 4 bases and the J segment 3 bases; nucleotides outside the gene matches: 10. The length of the CDR3 is 16 residues. The germline CDR1 and CDR2 sequences are SGHRS and YFSETQ. The CDR3 DNA follows: TGCGCCAGCAGCAGCGGGGACGGCGGATTCTACAATGAGCAGTTCTTC. This translates into CASSSGDGGFYNEQFF.

The rearrangement joins TRBV10-3 to TRBJ2-6, with TRBD1 matching over 8 bases. The CDR3 spans 15 residues. Per the germline V gene, CDR1 is ENHRY and CDR2 is SYGVKD. Trimming cost V 9 bases and J 5 bases; bases outside gene matches: 9. CDR3: CAINPGQVRANVLTF. DNA for the CDR3: TGTGCCATTAACCCGGGACAGGTGCGGGCCAACGTCCTGACTTTC.

V gene TRBV5-4 combines with J gene TRBJ2-5; a possible D gene is TRBD1 (5 bases). This CDR3 is built from 15 residues. The V gene lost 2 bases and the J gene lost 2 bases, with 13 bases spanning the gap. From germline, CDR1 is SGHNT and CDR2 YYREEE (reference sequence). This chain's CDR3 is CASSLPGSRQETQYF. In nucleotides, the CDR3 is TGTGCCAGCAGCTTACCAGGGTCGCGACAAGAGACCCAGTACTTC.

The CDR3 DNA is TGTGCCAGCAGCTTGGGGACAGAGAATGGCTACACCTTC. Translated, it gives CASSLGTENGYTF. The chain links TRBV5-6 to TRBJ1-2; a weak D match, TRBD1 (6 bases). V lost 0 bases, J lost 6 bases, and 9 bases lay in between. Germline assignment: CDR1 SGHDT and CDR2 YYEEEE. CDR3 size: 13 residues.

The chain joins TRBV7-8 to TRBJ2-7, with D maybe TRBD1 (5 bases). V was shortened by 2 bases and J by 0 bases, with 20 bases between the two germline ends. CDR1 SGHVS and CDR2 FQNEAQ come from the germline V gene. This CDR3 region has 18 residues. CDR3 DNA sequence: TGTGCCAGCAGCTTAACGGTTGGCTCCAGGGTTAGCTCCTACGAGCAGTACTTC. It translates to CASSLTVGSRVSSYEQYF.

J is TRBJ2-7 and V is TRBV27; weak D call: TRBD1 (6 bases). This CDR3 contains 18 residues. The germline V and J ends were trimmed by 0 bases and 0 bases, with 18 bases remaining between them. Germline CDR1 and CDR2: MNHEY and SMNVEV (reference sequence). The DNA for the CDR3 is TGTGCCAGCAGTTTATCCCCCTTAGGACAGAGTTACTCCTACGAGCAGTACTTC. Protein sequence: CASSLSPLGQSYSYEQYF.

The chain is built from TRBV2 and TRBJ1-5; TRBD1 might be the D (6 bases). The CDR3 totals 12 residues. V lost 1 base and J 9 bases, leaving 7 bases between the germline ends. Per germline, CDR1 SNHLY and CDR2 FYNNEI. The CDR3 spells CASSEGRGPQHF. In DNA, the CDR3 is TGTGCCAGCAGTGAAGGCAGGGGGCCCCAGCATTTT.

The chain carries TRBV7-9 and TRBJ1-5; 10 nucleotides match TRBD1. J lost 5 bases, V lost 6 bases, and 10 bases had no gene match. CDR1 and CDR2 (germline): SEHNR, FQNEAQ (reference sequence). This CDR3 has 16 amino acids. CDR3 loop: CASSPARTGGDQPQHF. CDR3 nucleotide sequence: TGTGCCAGCAGTCCTGCTAGGACAGGGGGGGATCAGCCCCAGCATTTT. Using reference TRBV7-9 and TRBJ1-5 for the parts outside the CDR3, the full variable domain is DTGVSQNPRHKITKRGQNVTFRCDPISEHNRLYWYRQTLGQGPEFLTYFQNEAQLEKSRLLSDRFSAERPKGSFSTLEIQRTEQGDSAMYLCASSPARTGGDQPQHFGDGTRLSIL.

The V and J genes are TRBV5-4 and TRBJ2-2; no clear D. CDR3 length: 14 amino acids. Per germline, CDR1 SGHNT and CDR2 YYREEE (reference sequence). V dropped 2 bases and J dropped 8 bases, with 13 bases sitting between them. The CDR3 sequence: CASSLFLVEGELFF. The DNA for the CDR3 is TGTGCCAGCAGCTTATTTCTGGTGGAGGGGGAGCTGTTTTTT.

This chain links TRBV6-5 with TRBJ1-1; 7 bases fit TRBD1. The V and J ends lost 6 bases and 0 bases, in that order; junction bases with no gene match: 4. The CDR3 runs to 14 residues. Per the germline V gene, CDR1 is MNHEY and CDR2 is SVGAGI. CDR3 bases: TGTGCCAGCAGCCCCGGGACAGTGAACACTGAAGCTTTCTTT. Translation gives CASSPGTVNTEAFF.

This chain uses TRBV5-4 with TRBJ2-3, with 10 nucleotides matching TRBD2. The V gene's germline CDR1 is SGHNT and CDR2 YYREEE (reference sequence). V dropped 2 bases and J dropped 11; count of bases not matched to a gene: 23. This CDR3 region has 19 residues. CDR3 nucleotide sequence: TGTGCCAGCAGCTTCAGTTCCGGACTAGCGGCCCTCAGTGGAAGGGGGCAGTATTTT. This codes for CASSFSSGLAALSGRGQYF.

This chain links TRBV19 with TRBJ2-3; 11 nucleotides agree with TRBD2. J was trimmed by 3 bases and V by 5 bases; bases with no gene match: 7. From germline, CDR1 is LNHDA and CDR2 SQIVND (reference sequence). This CDR3 is built from 16 residues. The CDR3 loop reads CASSETSGGSTDTQYF. CDR3 DNA: TGTGCCAGTAGTGAAACTAGCGGGGGTTCGACAGATACGCAGTATTTT.

This clone occurred once. The V and J genes are TRBV5-1 and TRBJ2-2; a weak D match, TRBD2 (5 bases). V lost 3 bases and J lost 4, with 13 bases in between. The CDR3 is 15 residues long. CDR1 is SGHRS, CDR2 YFSETQ, per germline. Here the CDR3 reads CASSSGRAATGELFF. The CDR3 DNA follows: TGCGCCAGCAGCTCGGGAAGGGCGGCCACCGGGGAGCTGTTTTTT.

The J gene is TRBJ2-3, the V gene TRBV21-1; TRBD2, the table's D call, lacks a check against the DNA. TRBV21-1 is a pseudogene. The CDR3 covers 13 residues. CDR3 amino acids: CASSKRRRGTQYF. The CDR3, as DNA: TGTGCCAGCAGCAAGAGAAGACGGGGTACGCAGTATTTT.

The genes are TRBV6-5 and TRBJ2-1, with D perhaps TRBD2 (5 bases). The V gene's germline CDR1 is MNHEY and CDR2 SVGAGI. The CDR3 covers 15 residues. V shed 4 bases and J shed 5 bases, with 15 bases lying between them. The CDR3 protein is CASSFYQRPHNEQFF. The CDR3, as DNA: TGTGCCAGCAGTTTCTATCAGCGGCCCCACAATGAGCAGTTCTTC.

CDR3: CASSLQRGGSEQYF. The CDR3 region has the DNA TGTGCCAGCAGTTTACAGCGGGGGGGCAGTGAGCAGTACTTC. The chain links TRBV27 to TRBJ2-7; TRBD2 agrees at 10 bases. The CDR3 spans 14 residues. Trimming removed 2 bases from V and 7 bases from J; junction bases left unmatched: 5. Germline values: CDR1 MNHEY, CDR2 SMNVEV (reference sequence).

This rearrangement joins TRBV6-5 to TRBJ2-1; a possible D gene is TRBD1 (5 bases). There are 15 residues in the CDR3. Germline CDR1 is MNHEY and CDR2 is SVGAGI. V lost 2 bases to trimming and J lost 3 bases, with 11 bases between them. The chain's CDR3 is CASSYDSVHYNEQFF. In DNA form, the CDR3 reads TGTGCCAGCAGTTACGACAGCGTTCACTACAATGAGCAGTTCTTC.

The rearrangement joins TRBV10-3 to TRBJ1-1; D gene uncertain. CDR3 length equals 13 residues. The V gene lost 7 bases and the J gene lost 2 bases, with 11 bases spanning the gap. Germline CDR1 reads ENHRY; CDR2 reads SYGVKD. The CDR3 region has the DNA TGTGCCATCACCCAGATGGTTAACACTGAAGCTTTCTTT. This codes for CAITQMVNTEAFF.

In nucleotides, the CDR3 is TGTGCCAGCAGCTTGCTTGGTAGCGGGGAGCTGTTTTTT. Its protein product is CASSLLGSGELFF. The chain is built from TRBV5-4 and TRBJ2-2; no firm D call. This CDR3 has 13 residues. Germline V gene data show CDR1 as SGHNT and CDR2 as YYREEE (reference sequence). V was shortened by 1 base and J by 7 bases, with 8 bases between the two germline ends.

The genes are TRBV30 and TRBJ2-2; D perhaps matches TRBD2 (6 bases). This CDR3 contains 15 residues. V was pared by 1 base and J by 6 bases, with 15 bases between. Germline-derived CDR1 and CDR2 are GTSNPN and SVGIG (reference sequence). The CDR3 nucleotides are TGTGCCTGGAGTGCGTTTGGGACTTCGGCCGGGGAGCTGTTTTTT. Amino acid sequence: CAWSAFGTSAGELFF.

This clone was observed once. The chain employs TRBV5-6 and TRBJ1-6, with TRBD1 matching 7 bases. The V and J ends lost 4 bases and 3 bases, in that order; junction bases with no gene match: 7. The CDR3 loop spans 16 amino acids. CDR1 and CDR2 from the germline V gene are SGHDT and YYEEEE. Here the CDR3 DNA reads TGTGCCAGCAGCCCCCGGGACAGCCTCTATAATTCACCCCTCCACTTT. Its translation is CASSPRDSLYNSPLHF.

The chain recombines TRBV19 with TRBJ2-3, with 11 bases lining up with TRBD2. The CDR3 totals 16 residues. The germline CDR1 and CDR2 sequences are LNHDA and SQIVND (reference sequence). J gave up 2 bases and V 5 bases, and 6 bases lay outside the gene matches. The CDR3 region is CASSPLLAGATDTQYF. The CDR3 bases are TGTGCCAGTAGTCCCTTACTAGCGGGGGCCACAGATACGCAGTATTTT.